Listed below are T cell receptor beta chains from one sample, sequenced in a study of cytomegalovirus exposure and HLA in healthy donors. The method was immunoSEQ multiplex PCR; TCRdb's version includes in-frame clones alone and lacks a portion of them. Seen here are about 150,000 clones, 72% observed once, and the top ten hold 2% to 2.5%. Source material: PBMCs. The receptors here all came from a man aged 35 to 55 in good health and CMV-seronegative. Each CDR3 is given with its conserved first and last residue. Not all rows give a size; the values are once, few, many and, for expanded clones, a class.

>TRBJ2-7|-|13|TRBV5-1
CASSLGQVYEQYF
>TRBJ2-7|-|11|TRBV10-1
CASSASDEQYF
>TRBJ2-7|-|16|TRBV5-6
CASSLGTGNAFYEQYF
>TRBJ2-7|-|16|TRBV15
CATSRGDRGSGYEQYF
>TRBJ1-4|-|13|TRBV5-1
CASSWEDGEKLFF
>TRBJ2-7|-|14|TRBV5-6
CASSLAGQVYEQYF
>TRBJ2-1|-|21|TRBV4-1
CASSQEAPGRVASGSRNEQFF
>TRBJ2-1|-|13|TRBV7-9
CASSPRGSLGQFF
>TRBJ2-3|few|16|TRBV4-3
CASSQDYASSTDTQYF
>TRBJ2-2|-|13|TRBV29-1
CSVEDPVTGELFF
>TRBJ1-1|-|16|TRBV25-1
CASSGRQGRGDTEAFF
>TRBJ2-5|once|14|TRBV30
CAWSGVSGRGQQYF
>TRBJ1-2|-|14|TRBV5-1
CASSLARTGYGYPF
>TRBJ2-7|-|15|TRBV5-1
CASSFRLAGVGEQYF
>TRBJ1-2|-|14|TRBV19
CASSRQGLQYGYTF
>TRBJ1-1|few|14|TRBV6-6
CASSFRQPDTEAFF
>TRBJ2-4|few|11|TRBV29-1
CSASTENIQYF
>TRBJ1-3|-|16|TRBV4-3
CASSQQTGGIGNTIYF
>TRBJ2-3|few|15|TRBV6-6
CASSGLAGGLDTQYF
>TRBJ1-1|once|14|TRBV6-5
CASSRQGLNTEAFF
>TRBJ1-1|-|16|TRBV10-1
CASSEFGQGAYAEAFF
>TRBJ2-5|-|13|TRBV5-6
CASSWPGKETQYF
>TRBJ1-1|few|13|TRBV19
CASTTGVNTEAFF
>TRBJ2-1|-|11|TRBV2
CASSLYNEQFF
>-|-|15|TRBV27
CASSWGSDRGYEQYF
>TRBJ2-7|-|12|TRBV5-1
CASSLTGYEQYF
>TRBJ2-1|-|16|TRBV6-6
CASSLLDISSYNEQFF
>TRBJ2-7|few|15|TRBV15
CATSNLLAGVAEQYF
>TRBJ2-5|-|13|TRBV7-9
CASSLAQALTQYF
>TRBJ1-4|few|11|TRBV19
CASTLNEKLFF
>TRBJ2-1|once|17|TRBV29-1
CSVDSTVTSGDPDEQFF
>TRBJ1-5|-|14|TRBV5-6
CASSLQGVRQPQHF
>TRBJ1-2|-|14|TRBV13
CASRRGGRRDGYTF
>TRBJ1-5|-|15|TRBV7-2
CASSLWGDSNQPQHF
>TRBJ2-1|-|13|TRBV9
CASSVDVGYEQFF
>TRBJ1-4|-|17|TRBV7-6
CASSWSGTGGEWEKLFF
>TRBJ2-7|few|16|TRBV5-1
CASSLAGGAPHYEQYF
>TRBJ2-1|-|16|TRBV6-1
CASSETRTGVHNEQFF
>TRBJ1-4|-|18|TRBV5-1
CASSLKAGGSTTNEKLFF
>TRBJ2-7|few|14|TRBV5-5
CASSLVQGVYEQYF
>TRBJ2-7|-|18|TRBV13
CASSFWQTSGDISYEQYF
>TRBJ1-2|-|13|TRBV14
CASSPQGNYGYTF
>TRBJ2-3|few|16|TRBV5-1
CASSLAGNSGADTQYF
>TRBJ2-5|-|15|TRBV27
CASSLLTPYQETQYF
>TRBJ2-7|-|16|TRBV27
CASSLFSSGVSYEQYF
>TRBJ1-1|once|13|TRBV5-1
CASSFGDSRVGFF
>TRBJ2-7|-|14|TRBV14
CASSQVLGAGQVSF
>TRBJ2-7|-|19|TRBV7-8
CASSSDSRTNRGRAYEQYF